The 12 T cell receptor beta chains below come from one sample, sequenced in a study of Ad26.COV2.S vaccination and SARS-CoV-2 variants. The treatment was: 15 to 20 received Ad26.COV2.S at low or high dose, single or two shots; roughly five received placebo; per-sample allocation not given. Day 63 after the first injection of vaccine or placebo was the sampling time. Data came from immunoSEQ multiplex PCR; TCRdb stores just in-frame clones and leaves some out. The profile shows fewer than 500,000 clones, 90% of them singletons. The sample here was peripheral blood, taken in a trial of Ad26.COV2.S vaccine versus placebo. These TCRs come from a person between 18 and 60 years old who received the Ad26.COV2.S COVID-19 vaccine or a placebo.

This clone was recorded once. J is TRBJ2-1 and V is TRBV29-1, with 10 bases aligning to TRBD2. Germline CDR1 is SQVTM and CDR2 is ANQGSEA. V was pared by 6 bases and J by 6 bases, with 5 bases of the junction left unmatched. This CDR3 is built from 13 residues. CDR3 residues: CSVSGRALNEQFF. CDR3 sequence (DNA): TGCAGCGTAAGCGGGAGGGCCCTCAATGAGCAGTTCTTC.

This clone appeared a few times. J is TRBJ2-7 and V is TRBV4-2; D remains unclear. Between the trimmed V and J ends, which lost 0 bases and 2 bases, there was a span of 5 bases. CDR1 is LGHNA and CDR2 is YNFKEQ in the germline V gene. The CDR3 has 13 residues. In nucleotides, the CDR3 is TGTGCCAGCAGCCAAGATCAAGCCTACGAGCAGTACTTC. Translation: CASSQDQAYEQYF.

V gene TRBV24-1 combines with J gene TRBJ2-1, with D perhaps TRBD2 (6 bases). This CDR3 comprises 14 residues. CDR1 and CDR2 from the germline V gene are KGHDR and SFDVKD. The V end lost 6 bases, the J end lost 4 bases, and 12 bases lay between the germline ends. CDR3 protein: CATSSAGEYNEQFF. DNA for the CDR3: TGTGCCACCAGTTCAGCGGGCGAGTACAATGAGCAGTTCTTC.

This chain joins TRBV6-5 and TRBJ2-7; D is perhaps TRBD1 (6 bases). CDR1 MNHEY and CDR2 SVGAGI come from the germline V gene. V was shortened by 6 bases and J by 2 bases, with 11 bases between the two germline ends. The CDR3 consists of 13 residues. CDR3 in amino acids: CASSPDRPYEQYF. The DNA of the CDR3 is TGTGCCAGCAGCCCGGACAGACCCTACGAGCAGTACTTC.

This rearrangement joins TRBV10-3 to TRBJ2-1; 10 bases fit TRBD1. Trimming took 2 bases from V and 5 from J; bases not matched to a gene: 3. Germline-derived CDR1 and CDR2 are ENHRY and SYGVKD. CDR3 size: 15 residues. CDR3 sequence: CAISEEGTGDNEQFF. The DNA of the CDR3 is TGTGCCATCAGTGAGGAGGGGACAGGGGACAATGAGCAGTTCTTC.

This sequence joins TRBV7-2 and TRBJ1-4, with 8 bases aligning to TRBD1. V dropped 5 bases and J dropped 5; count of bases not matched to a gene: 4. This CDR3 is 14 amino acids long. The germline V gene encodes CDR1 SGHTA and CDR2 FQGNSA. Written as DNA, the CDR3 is TGTGCCAGCAGCACCGGGACAGGAAATGAAAAACTGTTTTTT. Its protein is CASSTGTGNEKLFF.

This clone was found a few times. Here the CDR3 DNA reads TGTGCCAGCAGTGAACCCTTGGGGTTGCCGGGACAGGGATTTACCAAAAACATTCAGTACTTC. Translated: CASSEPLGLPGQGFTKNIQYF. The chain combines TRBV6-1 with TRBJ2-4; TRBD1 matches 9 bases. Germline V gene data show CDR1 as MNHNS and CDR2 as SASEGT. Losses at the gene ends were 2 bases for V and 2 bases for J; bases not matched to a gene: 19. This CDR3 spans 21 amino acids.

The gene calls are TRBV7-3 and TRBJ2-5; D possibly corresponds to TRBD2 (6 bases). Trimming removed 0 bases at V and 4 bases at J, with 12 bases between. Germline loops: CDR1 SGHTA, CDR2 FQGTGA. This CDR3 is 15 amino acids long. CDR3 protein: CASSLTGGGAETQYF. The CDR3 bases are TGTGCCAGCAGCTTAACGGGAGGAGGGGCAGAGACCCAGTACTTC.

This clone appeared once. CDR3 protein: CASRTPRDRSIGETQYF. For the CDR3, the DNA is TGTGCCAGCAGGACCCCGCGGGACAGGAGTATTGGGGAGACCCAGTACTTC. The chain combines TRBV28 with TRBJ2-5, with TRBD1 matching over 8 bases. V trimming: 6 bases; J trimming: 5 bases; junction bases outside the gene matches: 17. Germline V gene sequence: CDR1 MDHEN, CDR2 SYDVKM. The CDR3 totals 17 residues.

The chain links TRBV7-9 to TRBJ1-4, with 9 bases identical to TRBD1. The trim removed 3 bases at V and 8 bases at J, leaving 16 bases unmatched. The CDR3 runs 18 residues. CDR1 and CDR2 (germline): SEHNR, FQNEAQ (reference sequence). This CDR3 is CASSFPGQGNELREKLFF. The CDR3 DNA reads TGTGCCAGCAGCTTCCCGGGACAGGGAAACGAATTACGAGAAAAACTGTTTTTT.

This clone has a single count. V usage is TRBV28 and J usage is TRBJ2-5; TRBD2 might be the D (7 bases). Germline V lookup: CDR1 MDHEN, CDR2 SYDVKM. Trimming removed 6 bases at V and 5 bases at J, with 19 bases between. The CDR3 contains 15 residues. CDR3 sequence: CASRNGAGAGETQYF. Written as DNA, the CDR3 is TGTGCCAGCAGGAACGGGGCGGGGGCCGGGGAGACCCAGTACTTC.

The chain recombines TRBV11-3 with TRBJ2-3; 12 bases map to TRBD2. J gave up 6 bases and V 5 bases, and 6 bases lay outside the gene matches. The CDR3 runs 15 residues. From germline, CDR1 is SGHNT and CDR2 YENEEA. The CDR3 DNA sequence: TGTGCCAGCAGCCCCTCTAGCGGGAGGGGTGATACGCAGTATTTT. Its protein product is CASSPSSGRGDTQYF.